The source of this T cell receptor (beta chain) is a study of shared clonotypes between healthy human individuals (dated by TCRdb to between 2020 and 2021). Describing the broader study: Three men and a couple of women, aged 18 to 49 years, made up the cohort. Per donor, three plates each were used for CD4 naive and CD4 memory, two for CD8 naive, and one for CD8 memory. Per donor, leukapheresis produced somewhere between about 0.8 and 9 billion PBMCs. Blood TCR repertoires of a handful of healthy adults were deeply sequenced to estimate repertoire size and the extent of clonotype sharing between individuals. Libraries were prepared and TCR repertoires were sequenced by different laboratories using diverse techniques, in order to increase sequencing depth and limit assay-specific biases. Here is what the overall study found, with its caveats: Compared with non-shared clonotypes, the clonotypes found in all four sorted-subset donors had higher generation probabilities. When several donors were compared, the shared fraction of clonotypes was roughly 5% for naive CD4, roughly 3.4% for naive CD8, 2% to 2.5% for memory CD4, and roughly 0.43% for memory CD8. Naive subsets generally had larger estimated clonotype richness than memory subsets did. The genetic and exposure-history diversity represented was limited by the small number of donors. Sampling was limited to blood, and TCR repertoires in tissue likely differ from TCR repertoires in blood. Rarefaction of sorted-subset datasets indicated incomplete sequencing despite the large sequencing depth. Pairwise subsampling indicated that sequencing depth was expected to affect the degree of clonotype sharing among donors.

Trimming accounts for 5 bases at V and 8 bases at J, while the number of junction bases matched to no gene is 3. CDR1 and CDR2 are read off the germline V gene as SGHDT and YYEEEE. The CDR3 numbers 14 residues from cysteine through phenylalanine. Kept here is only the CDR3 DNA, which spans 42 bases and is read in frame from base 1. Healthy HIV-negative adults with no recently reported acute infections or vaccinations were included as donors. All donors were Caucasian adults living in Nashville, Tennessee, USA. CD4+ T cells were enriched through magnetic negative selection, after which naive cells were positively selected on CD45RA and the remaining negative fraction served as the memory subset. Blood was obtained by leukapheresis, after which PBMCs were separated by Ficoll-Histopaque density gradient centrifugation and cryopreserved in liquid nitrogen vapor phase. Purity and quantity of every magnetically sorted T cell population were checked by analytical flow cytometry. Genomic DNA was isolated from each sorted fraction and quantified by UV absorbance on a Nanodrop 2000c.

TCR CDR3 regions were amplified from genomic DNA by multiplex PCR using the deep immunoSEQ assay. Extracted genomic DNA from each cell subset was distributed evenly across all wells of several immunoSEQ 96-well plates, and each plate was treated as a replicate. For sorted subsets, roughly 200 ng of genomic DNA, equivalent to 25,000 to 35,000 T cell genomes, went into each replicate PCR. The purified libraries were quantified using a Qubit 3.0 fluorometer, sized with a Bioanalyzer 2100, and then quantified again using the KAPA Library Quantification kit. A separate single-read 150-cycle Illumina NextSeq 550 flow cell was used to sequence each immunoSEQ 96-well plate. Per the authors' processing: Because only junctional sequences without quality scores were contained in the immunoSEQ output, filtering matching that applied to full-length reads could not be performed. Sequences were annotated with PyIR, a Python wrapper for IgBLAST v1.9, and V/J genes and CDR3 were assigned using IMGT germline references. Reads were removed for weak V/J assignments (E-value above 1e-6), missing CDR3, stop codons, out-of-frame junctions, or ambiguous translated residues. V3J clonotypes were defined as sequences sharing the same inferred V gene, J gene, and CDR3 amino acid sequence. The percentage overlap between two repertoires was calculated by dividing the number of shared unique clonotypes by the size of the smaller repertoire. Three approaches were used to assess repertoire richness: RTK rarefaction, the Chao1 estimator, and Recon v2.1 estimates of unobserved clonotypes. OLGA was used to compute generation probabilities for all TCRbeta clonotypes that the gDNA method yielded from a few donors. TCRdb mirrors the immuneACCESS table, restricted to in-frame sequences. Some clones are absent from its copies; in checked studies, under half trace to an unresolved V gene, and the reason for the others is unknown. The V and J calls and clone size are taken from that table; D and trimming were inferred from the DNA. This sample is represented by 2.5 million or so clones; approximately 90% of them were singletons. The top ten clonotypes cover about 0.13% of the sample.

As to this clone: No antigen is known for it. No clone much larger than this one lies a single base away; base qualities are absent.

The sequence joins TRBV5-6 to TRBJ1-6; 11 junctional bases match TRBD1. Input material: naive CD4+ T cells sorted from blood. The label giving this sample's cell subset or site can be read as: CD45RA+ positively selected. This clonotype was obtained from a man between 18 and 29 years old in good health. The DNA is as follows: TGTGCCAGCAGTAGGGACAGGGGGTATTCACCCCTCCACTTT. Translation gives CASSRDRGYSPLHF.